The sequence of this T cell receptor (beta chain) was determined in a study of neoadjuvant anti-PD-1 for oral cavity cancer. Survey sequencing of tumors mostly used 4 to 5.5 ug DNA, two replicates. TCRdb keeps only in-frame clones here, not all; method: immunoSEQ multiplex PCR. The sample lists 35,000 to 40,000 clones; 30% to 40% were seen once. Stated time point: after neoadjuvant nivolumab, at surgical resection. Germline-derived CDR1 and CDR2 are SEHNR and FQNEAQ (reference sequence). With V trimmed by 5 bases and J by 8 bases, 12 bases remained unmatched. This CDR3 is built from 15 residues. Sample: tumor tissue, taken after nivolumab (anti-PD-1) treatment. This TCR came from a person aged 35-79 years with oral cavity squamous cell carcinoma. This chain links TRBV7-9 with TRBJ2-1; 7 nucleotides agree with TRBD2. DNA of the CDR3: TGTGCCAGCAGCCCTACGGCGGGAGTGATTTATGAGCAGTTCTTC. Encoded protein: CASSPTAGVIYEQFF. Supplemented by reference TRBV7-9 and TRBJ2-1, the full variable domain reads DTGVSQNPRHKITKRGQNVTFRCDPISEHNRLYWYRQTLGQGPEFLTYFQNEAQLEKSRLLSDRFSAERPKGSFSTLEIQRTEQGDSAMYLCASSPTAGVIYEQFFGPGTRLTVL.